The sequence of this T cell receptor (beta chain) was determined in a study of blood T cell repertoires in COVID-19. Across the study: The United States, Italy and Spain provided the acute and convalescent COVID-19 samples. T cells, B-cell-depleted T cells, or PBMCs provided the cDNA or gDNA that served as material.

This CDR3 has 16 amino acids. The V and J ends lost 1 base and 4 bases, in that order; junction bases with no gene match: 7. Germline CDR1 reads MNHEY; CDR2 reads SVGAGI. Original methodology: Quantification of nucleated cells was approximated via reference gene primer amplification. Profiled with immunoSEQ multiplex PCR; TCRdb holds only in-frame clones, not every one. V, J and clone size were drawn from that table, and D and trimming were deduced from the DNA. The sample lists some 75,000 clones; 80% to 90% were seen once. What was sequenced was peripheral blood. The rearrangement links TRBV6-5 to TRBJ2-5, with 9 bases lining up with TRBD2. The TCR sequence derives from a man between 60 and 70 years old with acute or convalescent COVID-19. CDR3 bases: TGTGCCAGCAGTTACTTCGAAGCGGGAGGAGGAGAGACCCAGTACTTC. Protein: CASSYFEAGGGETQYF.